The entry below gives a single T cell receptor beta chain sequence along with its context. A second 7 to 11 cycle PCR used barcoded and J-beta primers. In TCRdb, the 5' RACE reads were re-called with MiXCR into one record per CDR3 protein. This table has some 900,000 distinct CDR3 sequences, about 48% appearing once. This sample was taken from a study of blood T cells in healthy people across ages. With 3 bases removed from V and 4 bases from J, the gap between germline ends came to 10 bases. There are 13 residues in the CDR3. The germline V gene encodes CDR1 MDHEN and CDR2 SYDVKM. The chain employs TRBV28 and TRBJ2-7; D is unclear. This clonotype originated in a man aged 25 to 45 in good health. What was sequenced was blood. This CDR3 reads CASSFGKRYEQYF. The CDR3 nucleotides read TGTGCCAGCAGTTTTGGGAAAAGGTACGAGCAGTACTTC.